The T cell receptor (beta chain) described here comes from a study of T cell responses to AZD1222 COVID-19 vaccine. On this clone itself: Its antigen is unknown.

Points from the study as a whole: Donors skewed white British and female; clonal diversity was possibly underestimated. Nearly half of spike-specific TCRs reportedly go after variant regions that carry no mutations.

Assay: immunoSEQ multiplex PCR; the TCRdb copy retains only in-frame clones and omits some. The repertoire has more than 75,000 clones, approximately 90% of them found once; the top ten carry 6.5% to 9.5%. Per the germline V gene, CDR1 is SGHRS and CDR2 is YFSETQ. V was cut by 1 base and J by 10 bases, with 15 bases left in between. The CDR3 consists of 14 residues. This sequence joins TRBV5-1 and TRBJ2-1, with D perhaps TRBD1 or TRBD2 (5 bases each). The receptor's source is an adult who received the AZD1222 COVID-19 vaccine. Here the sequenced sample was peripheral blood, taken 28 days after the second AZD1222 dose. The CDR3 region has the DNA TGCGCCAGCAGCTTGCAGGGAGACATTGGGGAGCAGTTCTTC. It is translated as CASSLQGDIGEQFF.